This T cell receptor (beta chain) was retrieved from a study of regulatory T cells in long-lasting Graves disease. Study-wide results and caveats: New patients shared about 880 public clonotypes, fewer than the 2,500 to 3,500 shared by persistent patients.

V gave up 5 bases and J gave up 6 bases, with 15 bases separating them. Germline values: CDR1 SGHRS, CDR2 YFSETQ. This CDR3 contains 14 residues. Time point specified: persistent/refractory GD, antithyroid drugs over 5 years with positive TRAb. Isolated PBMC RNA provided the starting material for the TCR library. Peripheral blood, at about 8.9 milliliters, went into EDTA tubes. The authors built TCR beta libraries using iRepertoire HTBI primers and Arm-PCR of CDR3 regions. TCRdb processed the multiplex PCR reads anew with MiXCR; each CDR3 protein has one entry. Of hundreds of thousands of distinct CDR3 sequences listed, roughly a fifth were seen once; the top ten hold roughly an eighth. Of note for this clonotype: Its antigen is undetermined.

The chain carries TRBV5-1 and TRBJ1-5, with D unresolved. This receptor was taken from a female donor with Graves disease. This material consisted of peripheral blood mononuclear cells (PBMCs), taken when the disease was refractory, from a patient treated with antithyroid drugs. The CDR3 DNA sequence: TGCGCCAGCAGATCCCCAGGATACAGTCAGCCCCAGCATTTT. This gives the protein CASRSPGYSQPQHF.